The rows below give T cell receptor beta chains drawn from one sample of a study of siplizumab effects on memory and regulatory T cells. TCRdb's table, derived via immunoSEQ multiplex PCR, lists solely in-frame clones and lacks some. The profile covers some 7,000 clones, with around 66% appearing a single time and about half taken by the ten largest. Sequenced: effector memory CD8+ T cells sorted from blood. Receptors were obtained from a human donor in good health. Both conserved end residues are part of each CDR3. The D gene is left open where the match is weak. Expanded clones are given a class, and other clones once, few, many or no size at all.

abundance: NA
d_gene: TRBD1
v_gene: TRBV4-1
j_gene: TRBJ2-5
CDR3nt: TGCGCCAGCAGTCTAAACAGGGGGGATAGAGAGACCCAGTACTTC
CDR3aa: CASSLNRGDRETQYF

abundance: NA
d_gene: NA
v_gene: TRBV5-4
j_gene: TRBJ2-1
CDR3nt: TGTGCCAGCAGCTTGAGGAATGAGCAGTTCTTC
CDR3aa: CASSLRNEQFF

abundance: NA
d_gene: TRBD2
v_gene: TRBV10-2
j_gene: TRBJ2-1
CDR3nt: TGCGCCAGCAGTGTGGCACTAGCGGATTACAATGAGCAGTTCTTC
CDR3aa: CASSVALADYNEQFF

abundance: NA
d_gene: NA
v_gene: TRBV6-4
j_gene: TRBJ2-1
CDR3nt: TGTGCCAGCAGTGACGGTGCGGGCTCCTACAATGAGCAGTTCTTC
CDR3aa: CASSDGAGSYNEQFF

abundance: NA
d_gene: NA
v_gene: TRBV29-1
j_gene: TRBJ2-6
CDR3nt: TGCAGCGTTGCGGGGGCCACCCTCTCTGGGGCCAACGTCCTGACTTTC
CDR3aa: CSVAGATLSGANVLTF

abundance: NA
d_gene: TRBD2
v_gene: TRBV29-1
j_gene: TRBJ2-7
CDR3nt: TGCAGCGTTGAGGGTAGCGGGAGTTACGAGCAGTACTTC
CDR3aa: CSVEGSGSYEQYF

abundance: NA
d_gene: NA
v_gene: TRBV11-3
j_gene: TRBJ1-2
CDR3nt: TGTGCCAGCAGTTCGAACGCGGCAGAGTATAACTATGGCTACACCTTC
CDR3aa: CASSSNAAEYNYGYTF

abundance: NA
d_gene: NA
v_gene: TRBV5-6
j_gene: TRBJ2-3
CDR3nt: TGTGCCAGCAGTCCCCGCGGGGGCCCCACAGATACGCAGTATTTT
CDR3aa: CASSPRGGPTDTQYF

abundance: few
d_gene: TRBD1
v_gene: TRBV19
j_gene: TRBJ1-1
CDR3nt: TGTGCCAGTAGTGAAACAGGGGCCGAAGCTTTCTTT
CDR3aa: CASSETGAEAFF

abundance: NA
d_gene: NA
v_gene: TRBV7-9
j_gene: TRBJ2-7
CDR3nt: TGTGCCAGCAGCGACCGGGACATCCTGGTCTACGAGCAGTACTTC
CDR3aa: CASSDRDILVYEQYF

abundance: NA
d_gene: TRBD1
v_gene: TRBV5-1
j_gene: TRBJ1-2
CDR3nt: TGCGCCAGCAGCTTCGGGACAGGATCCGGCTACACCTTC
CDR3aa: CASSFGTGSGYTF

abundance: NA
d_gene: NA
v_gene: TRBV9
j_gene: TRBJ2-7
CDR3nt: TGTGCCAGCAGCGTAGGCCTGGGGGCGAAGTACGAGCAGTACTTC
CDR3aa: CASSVGLGAKYEQYF

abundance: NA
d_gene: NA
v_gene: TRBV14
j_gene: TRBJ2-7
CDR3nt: TGTGCCAGCAGCCAATATGTGAGGGACAACTCCTACGAGCAGTACTTC
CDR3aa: CASSQYVRDNSYEQYF

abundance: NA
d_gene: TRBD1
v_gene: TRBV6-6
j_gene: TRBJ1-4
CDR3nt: TGTGCCAGCAGTTTGGACAGGGTGATGGGAAAACTGTTTTTT
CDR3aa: CASSLDRVMGKLFF

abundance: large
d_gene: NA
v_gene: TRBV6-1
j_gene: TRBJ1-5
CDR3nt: TGTGCCAGCTGGAAAGACTCTTATAGCAATCAGCCCCAGCATTTT
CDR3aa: CASWKDSYSNQPQHF

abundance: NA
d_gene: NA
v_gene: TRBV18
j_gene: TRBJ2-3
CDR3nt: TGTGCCAGCTCACCACCGGGCTACGCTTTCACAGATACGCAGTATTTT
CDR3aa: CASSPPGYAFTDTQYF

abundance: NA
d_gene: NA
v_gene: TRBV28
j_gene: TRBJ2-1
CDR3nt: TGTGCTAGCCGATTGGCAGGGTGGGATGAGCAGTTCTTC
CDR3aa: CASRLAGWDEQFF

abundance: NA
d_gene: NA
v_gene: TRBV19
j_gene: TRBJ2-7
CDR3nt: TGTGCCAGTAGTATTGGTATGGGGACCGCGGCCTACGAGCAGTACTTC
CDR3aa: CASSIGMGTAAYEQYF

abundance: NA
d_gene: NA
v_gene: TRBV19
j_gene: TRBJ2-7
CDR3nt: TGTGCCAGTAGTTCCTCCGGGACTGGGGCGGGCGAGCAGTACTTC
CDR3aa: CASSSSGTGAGEQYF

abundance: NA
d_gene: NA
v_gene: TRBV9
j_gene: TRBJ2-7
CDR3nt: TGTGCCAGCAGCGTCGGAGGCGGGATAGGCGAGCAGTACTTC
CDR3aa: CASSVGGGIGEQYF

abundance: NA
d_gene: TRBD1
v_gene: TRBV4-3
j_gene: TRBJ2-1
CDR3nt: TGCGCCAGCAGCCAAGGTATACCGGGACAGGGTGGGGATGAGCAGTTCTTC
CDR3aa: CASSQGIPGQGGDEQFF

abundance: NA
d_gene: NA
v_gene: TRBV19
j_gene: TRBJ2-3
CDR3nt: TGTGCCAGTAGTGAGCGGGCCTCCCGAGATACGCAGTATTTT
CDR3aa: CASSERASRDTQYF

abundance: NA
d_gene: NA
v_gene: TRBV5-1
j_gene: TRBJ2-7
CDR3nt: TGCGCCAGCAGCTCCTTGACGGGCTCCTACGAGCAGTACTTC
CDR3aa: CASSSLTGSYEQYF

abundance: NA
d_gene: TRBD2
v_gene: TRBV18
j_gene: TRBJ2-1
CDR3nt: TGTGCCAGCTCATCGACTAGCGGGAGGGCCATCCTCTCCTACAATGAGCAGTTCTTC
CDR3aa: CASSSTSGRAILSYNEQFF

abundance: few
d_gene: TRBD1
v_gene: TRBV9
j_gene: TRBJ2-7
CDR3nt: TGTGCCAGCAGCGTAGGACAGGGGAACGAGCAGTACTTC
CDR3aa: CASSVGQGNEQYF

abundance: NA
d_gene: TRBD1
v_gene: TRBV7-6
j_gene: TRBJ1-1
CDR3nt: TGTGCCAGCAGCATAGGGACAGGGATGAACACTGAAGCTTTCTTT
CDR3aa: CASSIGTGMNTEAFF

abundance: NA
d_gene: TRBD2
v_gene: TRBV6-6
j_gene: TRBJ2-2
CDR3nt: TGTGCCAGCGCACTAGCGGGAGTCGGCACCGGGGAGCTGTTTTTT
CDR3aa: CASALAGVGTGELFF

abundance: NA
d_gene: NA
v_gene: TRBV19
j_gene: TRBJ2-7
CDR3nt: TGTGCCAGTAGTATAGATTGGGGAAGTAACCCCTACGAGCAGTACTTC
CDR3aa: CASSIDWGSNPYEQYF

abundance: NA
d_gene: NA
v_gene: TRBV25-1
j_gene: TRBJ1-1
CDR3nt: TGTGCCAGCAGTGATGGGGGGAGGGCCTTTGAGGCTTTCTTT
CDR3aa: CASSDGGRAFEAFF

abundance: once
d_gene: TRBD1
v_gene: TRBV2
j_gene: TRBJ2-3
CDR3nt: TGTGCCAGCAGTGTCTTAGACAGGGGTAGCACAGATACGCAGTATTTT
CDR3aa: CASSVLDRGSTDTQYF

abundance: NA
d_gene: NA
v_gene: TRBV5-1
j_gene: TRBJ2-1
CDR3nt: TGCGCCAGCAGCCGGGGACGAGGGGGCTCCTACAATGAGCAGTTCTTC
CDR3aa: CASSRGRGGSYNEQFF

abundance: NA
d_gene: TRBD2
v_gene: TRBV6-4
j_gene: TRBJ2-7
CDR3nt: TGTGCCAGCAGTGAGGGCAGCGGGAGGTTCTCCGAGCAGTACTTC
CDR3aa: CASSEGSGRFSEQYF

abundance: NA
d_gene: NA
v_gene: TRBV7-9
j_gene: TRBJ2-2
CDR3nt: TGTGCCAGCACCATCCTTAACACCGGGGAGCTGTTTTTT
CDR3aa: CASTILNTGELFF

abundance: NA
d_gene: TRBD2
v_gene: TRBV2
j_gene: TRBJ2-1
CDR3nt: TGTGCCAGCAGTGAACGGGGCGGGAGATCCTACAATGAGCAGTTCTTC
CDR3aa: CASSERGGRSYNEQFF

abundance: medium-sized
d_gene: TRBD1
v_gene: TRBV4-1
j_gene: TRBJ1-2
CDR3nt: TGCGCCAGCAGCCAAGATTCTTACAGGGGAAACTATGGCTACACCTTC
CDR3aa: CASSQDSYRGNYGYTF

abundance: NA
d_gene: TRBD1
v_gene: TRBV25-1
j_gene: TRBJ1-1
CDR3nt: TGTGCCAGCAGTGAATGGGGACAGGGTAACACTGAAGCTTTCTTT
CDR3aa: CASSEWGQGNTEAFF

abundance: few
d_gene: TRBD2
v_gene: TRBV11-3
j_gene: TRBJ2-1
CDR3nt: TGTGCCAGCAGCTCTCGACTAGCGGCTACGCCTGGCAATGAGCAGTTCTTC
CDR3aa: CASSSRLAATPGNEQFF

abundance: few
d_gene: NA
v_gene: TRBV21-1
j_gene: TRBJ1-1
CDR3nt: TGTGCCAGCAGCGGTTCGAACACTGAAGCTTTCTTT
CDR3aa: CASSGSNTEAFF

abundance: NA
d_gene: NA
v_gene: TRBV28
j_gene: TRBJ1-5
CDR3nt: TGTGCCAGCAGTTCCCGGGGGGAGGGGTATCAGCCCCAGCATTTT
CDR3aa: CASSSRGEGYQPQHF

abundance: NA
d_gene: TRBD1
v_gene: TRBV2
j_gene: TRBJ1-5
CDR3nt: TGTGCCAGCAGTGAAGCAGGTACAGGGGGGCAGCCCCAGCATTTT
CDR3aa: CASSEAGTGGQPQHF

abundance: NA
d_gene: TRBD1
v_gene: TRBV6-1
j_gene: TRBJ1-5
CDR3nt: TGTGCCAGCAGTGTCCCGGGACAGGGGGCTTACCAGCCCCAGCATTTT
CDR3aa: CASSVPGQGAYQPQHF

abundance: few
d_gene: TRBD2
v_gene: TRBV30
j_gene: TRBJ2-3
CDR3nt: TGTGCCTGGGCTACACTAGCGGGATTTTCAGATACGCAGTATTTT
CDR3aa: CAWATLAGFSDTQYF

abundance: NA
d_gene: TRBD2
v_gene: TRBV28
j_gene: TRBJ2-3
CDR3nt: TGTGCCAGCAGTCCCATTAGCGGGACAAGCGCAGATACGCAGTATTTT
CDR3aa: CASSPISGTSADTQYF

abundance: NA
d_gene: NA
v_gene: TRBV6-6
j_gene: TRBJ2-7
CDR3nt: TGTGCCAGCAGTTTAGCAAGCTCATCCCACGAGCAGTACTTC
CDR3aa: CASSLASSSHEQYF

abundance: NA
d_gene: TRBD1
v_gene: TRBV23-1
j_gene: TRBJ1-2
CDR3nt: TGCGCCAGCAGTCAACCAAAGGACAGGTTGGGCTACACCTTC
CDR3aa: CASSQPKDRLGYTF

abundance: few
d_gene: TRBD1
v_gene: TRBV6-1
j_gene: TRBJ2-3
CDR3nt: TGTGCCAGCACCGGACAGGAGCACACAGATACGCAGTATTTT
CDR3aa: CASTGQEHTDTQYF

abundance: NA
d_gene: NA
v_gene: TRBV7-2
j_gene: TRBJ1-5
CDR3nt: TGTGCCAGCAGAAAAGAGGACGGAAATCAGCCCCAGCATTTT
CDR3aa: CASRKEDGNQPQHF

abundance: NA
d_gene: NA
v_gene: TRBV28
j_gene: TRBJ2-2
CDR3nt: TGTGCCAGCAGTTTGTACAGAAACACCGGGGAGCTGTTTTTT
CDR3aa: CASSLYRNTGELFF

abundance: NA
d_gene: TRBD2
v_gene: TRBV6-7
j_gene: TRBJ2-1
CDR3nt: TGTGCCAGCAGTTACCCGGGACTAGCGGGCTACAATGAGCAGTTCTTC
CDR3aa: CASSYPGLAGYNEQFF

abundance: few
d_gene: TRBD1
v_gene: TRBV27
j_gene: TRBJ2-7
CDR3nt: TGTGCCAGCAGTTTAGGGTTGGGACAGGGCTACGAGCAGTACTTC
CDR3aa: CASSLGLGQGYEQYF

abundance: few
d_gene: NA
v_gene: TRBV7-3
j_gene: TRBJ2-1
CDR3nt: TGTGCCAGCAGCTTAGAGGGGCTCAATGAGCAGTTCTTC
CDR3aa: CASSLEGLNEQFF

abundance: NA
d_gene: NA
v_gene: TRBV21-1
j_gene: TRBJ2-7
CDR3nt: TGTGCCAGTAATCGTGAGCGGGGGACCTACGAGCAGTACTTC
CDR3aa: CASNRERGTYEQYF

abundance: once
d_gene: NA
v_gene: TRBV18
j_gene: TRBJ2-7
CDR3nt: TGTGCCAGCTCACCTAGGGATGGCGACGAGCAGTACTTC
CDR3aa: CASSPRDGDEQYF